This passage covers 8 T cell receptor beta chains from one sample sequenced in a study of blood T cell repertoires in COVID-19. Libraries were prepared by immunoSEQ multiplex PCR; TCRdb keeps only in-frame clonotypes and omits some of them. The data contain 350,000 to 500,000 clones, around 90% of them singletons. The sample was peripheral blood. The origin of the receptors is a man between 18 and 35 years old with COVID-19, enrolled during active disease.

The chain carries TRBV18 and TRBJ1-1, with 7 bases fitting TRBD1. Germline V gene lookup returns CDR1 KGHSH and CDR2 LQKENI. The CDR3 is made up of 15 amino acids. V shed 5 bases, J shed 6 bases, and the junction held 12 bases outside the gene matches. The CDR3 DNA reads as TGTGCCAGCTCAACAGCCGGCAGGGGGATGGCTGAAGCTTTCTTT. Amino acid sequence: CASSTAGRGMAEAFF.

The rearrangement joins TRBV18 to TRBJ2-2; D unresolved. Looked up from germline, CDR1 is KGHSH and CDR2 is LQKENI. V was cut by 0 bases and J by 3 bases, with 11 bases left in between. The CDR3 length is 16 residues. This CDR3 is CASSPPDRGYTGELFF. The CDR3 DNA follows: TGTGCCAGCTCACCACCCGATCGCGGTTACACCGGGGAGCTGTTTTTT. Drawing the rest from reference TRBV18 and TRBJ2-2, the complete variable domain is NAGVMQNPRHLVRRRGQEARLRCSPMKGHSHVYWYRQLPEEGLKFMVYLQKENIIDESGMPKERFSAEFPKEGPSILRIQQVVRGDSAAYFCASSPPDRGYTGELFFGEGSRLTVL.

V is TRBV2 and J is TRBJ2-6, with D perhaps TRBD2 (6 bases). CDR1 and CDR2 (germline): SNHLY, FYNNEI. Trimming shortened V by 3 bases and J by 1 base, and 7 bases separated the two germline ends. There are 15 residues in the CDR3. The CDR3 loop is CASSEEGSGANVLTF. The CDR3, as DNA: TGTGCCAGCAGTGAGGAGGGGTCTGGGGCCAACGTCCTGACTTTC.

CDR3 nucleotide sequence: TGCGCCAGCAACGTCACCGGGACAGGGGCCTACGAGCAGTACTTC. This translates into CASNVTGTGAYEQYF. The J gene is TRBJ2-7, the V gene TRBV5-1, with TRBD1 matching over 10 bases. The CDR3 consists of 15 residues. The J segment lost 2 bases and the V segment lost 6 bases, leaving 8 bases of the junction unmatched. The V gene's germline CDR1 is SGHRS and CDR2 YFSETQ.

This sequence joins TRBV6-6 and TRBJ1-2, with 7 bases aligning to TRBD1. CDR1 and CDR2 (germline): MNHNY, SVGAGI (reference sequence). Losses at the gene ends were 3 bases for V and 3 bases for J; bases not matched to a gene: 7. This CDR3 has 15 residues. In DNA form, the CDR3 reads TGTGCCAGCAGTTATGGAGACAGGGAGGACTATGGCTACACCTTC. Amino acid sequence: CASSYGDREDYGYTF.

The chain couples TRBV23-1 to TRBJ2-1; perhaps TRBD2 as D (6 bases). TRBV23-1 is sorted into the ORF group, with uncertain function. V was trimmed by 3 bases and J by 6 bases, leaving 21 bases between them. The CDR3 is made up of 17 amino acids. CDR3 loop: CASSQGDFERAANEQFF. CDR3 sequence (DNA): TGCGCCAGCAGTCAGGGGGACTTCGAGCGGGCCGCCAATGAGCAGTTCTTC.

This clone was counted a few times. The chain joins TRBV7-9 to TRBJ1-4, with TRBD1 identical over 7 bases. The germline V gene has CDR1 SEHNR and CDR2 FQNEAQ (reference sequence). The CDR3 runs to 14 residues. V shed 1 base and J 9 bases; nucleotides not matched to a gene: 5. The CDR3 region is CASSLGGGEKKLFF. The CDR3 DNA sequence: TGTGCCAGCAGCTTAGGAGGGGGCGAGAAAAAACTGTTTTTT.

The V call is TRBV18, the J call TRBJ1-5, with D uncertain. The ends were cut back, 1 base at V and 4 bases at J, with 8 bases in the middle. Germline CDR1 is KGHSH and CDR2 is LQKENI. The CDR3 has 14 amino acids. The CDR3 protein is CASSPLPSNQPQHF. For the CDR3, the DNA is TGTGCCAGCTCACCACTCCCCTCGAATCAGCCCCAGCATTTT.